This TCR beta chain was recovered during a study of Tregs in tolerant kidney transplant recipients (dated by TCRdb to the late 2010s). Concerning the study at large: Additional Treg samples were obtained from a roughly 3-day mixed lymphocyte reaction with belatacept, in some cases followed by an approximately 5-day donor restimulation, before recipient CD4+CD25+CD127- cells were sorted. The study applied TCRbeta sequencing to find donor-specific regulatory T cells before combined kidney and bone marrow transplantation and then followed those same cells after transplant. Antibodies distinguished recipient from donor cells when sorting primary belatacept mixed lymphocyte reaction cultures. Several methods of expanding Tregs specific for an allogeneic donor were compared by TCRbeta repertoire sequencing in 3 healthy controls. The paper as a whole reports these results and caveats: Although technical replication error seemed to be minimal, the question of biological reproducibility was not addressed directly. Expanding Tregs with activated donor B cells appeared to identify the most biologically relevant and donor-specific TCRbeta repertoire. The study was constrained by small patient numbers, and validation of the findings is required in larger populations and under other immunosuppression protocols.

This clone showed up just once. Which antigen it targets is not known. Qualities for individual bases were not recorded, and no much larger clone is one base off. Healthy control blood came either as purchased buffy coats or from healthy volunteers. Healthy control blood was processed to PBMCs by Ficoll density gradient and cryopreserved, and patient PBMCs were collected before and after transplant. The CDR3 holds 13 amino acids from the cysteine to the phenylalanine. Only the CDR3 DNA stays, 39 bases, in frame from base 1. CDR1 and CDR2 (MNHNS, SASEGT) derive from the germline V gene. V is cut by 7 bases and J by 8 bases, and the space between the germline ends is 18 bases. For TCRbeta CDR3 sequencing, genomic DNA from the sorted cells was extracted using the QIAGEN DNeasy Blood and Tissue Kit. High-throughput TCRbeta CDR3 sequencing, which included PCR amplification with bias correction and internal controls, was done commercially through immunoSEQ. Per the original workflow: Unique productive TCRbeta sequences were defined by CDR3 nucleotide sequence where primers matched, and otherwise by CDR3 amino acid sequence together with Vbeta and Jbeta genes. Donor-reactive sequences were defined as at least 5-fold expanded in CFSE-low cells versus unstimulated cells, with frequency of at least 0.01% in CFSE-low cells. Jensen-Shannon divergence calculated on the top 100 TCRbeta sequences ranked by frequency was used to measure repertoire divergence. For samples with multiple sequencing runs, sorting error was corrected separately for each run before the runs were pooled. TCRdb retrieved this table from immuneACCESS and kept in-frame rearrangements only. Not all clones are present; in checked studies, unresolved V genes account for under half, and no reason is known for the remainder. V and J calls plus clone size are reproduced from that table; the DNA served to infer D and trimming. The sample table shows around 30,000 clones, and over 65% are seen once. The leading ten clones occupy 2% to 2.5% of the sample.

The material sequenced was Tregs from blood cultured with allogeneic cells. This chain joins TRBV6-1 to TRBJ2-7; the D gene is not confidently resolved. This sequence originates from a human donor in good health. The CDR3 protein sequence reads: CASILPGGPKQYF. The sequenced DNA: TGTGCCAGCATTTTGCCCGGTGGGCCCAAGCAGTACTTC.